The T cell receptor (beta chain) under discussion was sequenced for a study of CD8+ T cells in alopecia areata. Study-level results: Higher clonality than in normal scalp was seen in lesional scalp, especially alopecia totalis/universalis. Scalp sequencing also captures normal skin's resident alphabeta T cells.

The CDR3 has 13 amino acids. Trimming pared 0 bases from V and 8 bases from J, leaving 9 bases between. Germline lookup yields CDR1 SGHRS and CDR2 YFSETQ. cDNA reverse transcribed from extracted RNA served as the sequencing template. Assay: immunoSEQ multiplex PCR; the TCRdb copy retains only in-frame clones and omits some. Here the sample spans approximately 150,000 clones, roughly 70% being singletons. A remark on this clone: Its antigen is undetermined.

Punch biopsies of lesional scalp, plus peripheral blood, were taken from alopecia areata patients. The TCR originated in a human donor with alopecia areata. The specimen comprised CD8+ T cells sorted from blood, sampled at week 0. The rearrangement joins TRBV5-1 to TRBJ2-1, with D possibly TRBD2 on 5 matching bases. This CDR3 reads CASSLGGYDEQFF. For the CDR3, the DNA is TGCGCCAGCAGCTTGGGCGGGTACGATGAGCAGTTCTTC. The variable domain in full, completed from reference TRBV5-1 and TRBJ2-1, reads KAGVTQTPRYLIKTRGQQVTLSCSPISGHRSVSWYQQTPGQGLQFLFEYFSETQRNKGNFPGRFSGRQFSNSRSEMNVSTLELGDSALYLCASSLGGYDEQFFGPGTRLTVL.